Each of the 27 T cell receptor beta chains below was sequenced from the same sample in a study of T cells in Graves' hyperthyroidism and ophthalmopathy. RNA transcripts gave rise to amplified TCR beta CDR3 regions. First-round RT-PCR of the TCR CDR3 relied on the HTBI primer set. TCRdb analysed the multiplex PCR reads with MiXCR anew, one entry per CDR3 protein. The table lists about 320,000 distinct CDR3 sequences, around a sixth of them singletons. What was sequenced was blood. The source of these receptors is a man aged 30 to 45 with Graves' hyperthyroidism.

This clonotype was observed a few times. J is TRBJ2-1 and V is TRBV6-1; D gene ambiguous. Trimming took off 7 bases at V and 7 bases at J, with 14 bases between the two ends. Germline CDR1 reads MNHNS; CDR2 reads SASEGT. This CDR3 comprises 13 residues. This chain's CDR3 is CASTFGTGNEQFF. In nucleotides, the CDR3 is TGTGCCAGCACATTCGGTACTGGGAATGAGCAGTTCTTC.

This clonotype was counted ten times or more. V is TRBV18 and J is TRBJ2-4, with D tentatively TRBD1 (6 bases). V was cut by 2 bases and J by 6 bases, with 8 bases left in between. This CDR3 region has 13 residues. CDR1 is KGHSH and CDR2 is LQKENI in the germline V gene. The CDR3 nucleotides are TGTGCCAGCTCACCAGGACAGCTAAACATTCAGTACTTC. This translates into CASSPGQLNIQYF.

In its sample, this clonotype was seen many times. The chain links TRBV28 to TRBJ2-1; D gene unclear. Germline V lookup: CDR1 MDHEN, CDR2 SYDVKM. The CDR3 contains 15 residues. V dropped 6 bases and J dropped 0 bases, with 12 bases sitting between them. CDR3 loop: CASRPDSSSYNEQFF. CDR3 DNA: TGTGCCAGCAGGCCTGATTCAAGCTCCTACAATGAGCAGTTCTTC.

The chain is built from TRBV5-1 and TRBJ2-1, with 14 positions matching TRBD2. The CDR3 extends over 18 amino acids. The trim removed 3 bases at V and 1 base at J, leaving 6 bases unmatched. Germline CDR1 is SGHRS and CDR2 is YFSETQ. CDR3 residues: CASSYGGTSGSSYNEQFF. The CDR3 nucleotides are TGCGCCAGCAGCTACGGGGGGACTAGCGGGAGTTCCTACAATGAGCAGTTCTTC.

This clonotype was detected ten times or more. This chain links TRBV18 with TRBJ2-1; D perhaps matches TRBD2 (5 bases). V lost 1 base and J lost 5, with 9 bases in between. The CDR3 covers 14 residues. CDR1 is KGHSH and CDR2 is LQKENI in the germline V gene. This CDR3 reads CASSPQLAHNEQFF. In DNA form, the CDR3 reads TGTGCCAGCTCACCACAGCTAGCCCACAATGAGCAGTTCTTC.

This clonotype was counted ten times or more. V and J are TRBV2 and TRBJ1-1, with D possibly matching TRBD1 (6 bases). Germline CDR1 is SNHLY and CDR2 is FYNNEI. The length of the CDR3 is 13 residues. V lost 7 bases to trimming and J lost 6 bases, with 15 bases between them. The CDR3 coding sequence is TGTGCCAGCATCGAGGGGGGTGTAGCTGAAGCTTTCTTT. Its translation: CASIEGGVAEAFF.

In this sample, this clonotype turned up many times. This chain connects TRBV28 to TRBJ1-4, with D possibly TRBD1 on 6 matching bases. The CDR3 is 13 amino acids. Trimming removed 8 bases at V and 6 bases at J, with 13 bases between. Germline assignment: CDR1 MDHEN and CDR2 SYDVKM. The CDR3 DNA sequence: TGTGCCAGCTATGGGGGGCCCTATGAAAAACTGTTTTTT. Residues: CASYGGPYEKLFF. The entire variable domain, with the rest obtained from reference TRBV28 and TRBJ1-4, is as follows: DVKVTQSSRYLVKRTGEKVFLECVQDMDHENMFWYRQDPGLGLRLIYFSYDVKMKEKGDIPEGYSVSREKKERFSLILESASTNQTSMYLCASYGGPYEKLFFGSGTQLSVL.

This clonotype was counted between two and nine times. The chain joins TRBV20-1 to TRBJ2-1; D is unclear. The CDR3 totals 14 residues. From germline, CDR1 is DFQATT and CDR2 SNEGSKA (reference sequence). Trimming removed 6 bases at V and 6 bases at J, with 18 bases between. CDR3 protein: CSADLPDLGNEQFF. The CDR3 DNA reads TGCAGTGCCGACTTACCCGACTTGGGCAATGAGCAGTTCTTC.

This clonotype was observed at least ten times. The J gene is TRBJ2-2, the V gene TRBV7-3, with D hard to call. The germline V gene encodes CDR1 SGHTA and CDR2 FQGTGA. The CDR3 has 14 amino acids. V lost 4 bases to trimming and J lost 2 bases, with 8 bases between them. CDR3 sequence (DNA): TGTGCCAGCAGCTCGTCTTCAAACACCGGGGAGCTGTTTTTT. It translates to CASSSSSNTGELFF.

This chain connects TRBV3-1 to TRBJ2-2, with unresolved D. This CDR3 comprises 11 residues. The V gene's germline CDR1 is LGHDT and CDR2 YNNKEL (reference sequence). V was pared by 7 bases and J by 6 bases, with 6 bases between. CDR3 protein: CASTGPGELFF. As DNA, the CDR3 is TGTGCCAGCACCGGTCCCGGGGAGCTGTTTTTT.

The sample holds a few counts of this clonotype. The chain joins TRBV15 to TRBJ1-5; the D is unclear. The V end was cut by 5 bases, the J end by 3 bases, with 8 bases between. The CDR3 consists of 13 residues. In germline, CDR1 is LNHNV, CDR2 YYDKDF (reference sequence). The CDR3 coding sequence is TGTGCCACCAGCGGCGACCCCAATCAGCCCCAGCATTTT. Translation: CATSGDPNQPQHF.

This clonotype was counted ten times or more. The V call is TRBV7-6, the J call TRBJ2-2; D not certain. V was clipped by 5 bases and J by 8 bases, with 9 bases between them. CDR1 SGHVS and CDR2 FNYEAQ come from the germline V gene. CDR3 length: 12 residues. The CDR3, as DNA: TGTGCCAGCAGCCCCGACTCGGGGGAGCTGTTTTTT. As protein: CASSPDSGELFF.

The rearrangement uses TRBV28 and TRBJ1-5; D remains ambiguous. This CDR3 contains 12 residues. The V end lost 6 bases, the J end lost 11 bases, and 14 bases lay between the germline ends. Germline loops: CDR1 MDHEN, CDR2 SYDVKM. CDR3 DNA: TGTGCCAGCAGGACGGGAGTTAGGGCCCAGCATTTT. Its translation is CASRTGVRAQHF.

This clonotype has at least ten counts. The chain employs TRBV28 and TRBJ2-7; perhaps TRBD2 as D (5 bases). Germline CDR1 reads MDHEN; CDR2 reads SYDVKM. The CDR3 loop spans 14 amino acids. Trimming removed 5 bases from V and 1 base from J, with 12 bases in between. This chain's CDR3 is CASSPRGESYEQYF. CDR3 in DNA: TGTGCCAGCAGTCCCCGTGGGGAGTCCTACGAGCAGTACTTC.

This clonotype has just a few counts. This chain joins TRBV5-1 and TRBJ1-4; D is uncertain. Germline CDR1 is SGHRS and CDR2 is YFSETQ. The CDR3 length is 14 residues. V lost 1 base to trimming and J lost 7 bases, with 11 bases between them. CDR3 sequence: CASSLRGDSEKLFF. The CDR3 coding sequence is TGCGCCAGCAGCTTGCGAGGTGACTCTGAAAAACTGTTTTTT.

This clonotype was observed many times. The J gene is TRBJ1-4, the V gene TRBV2; D is unresolved. The germline V and J ends were trimmed by 4 bases and 7 bases, with 4 bases remaining between them. Germline CDR1 SNHLY, CDR2 FYNNEI. The CDR3 is 11 amino acids. The CDR3 region has the DNA TGTGCCAGCAGTGTAACTGAAAAACTGTTTTTT. This sequence encodes CASSVTEKLFF.

Ten or more counts support this clonotype. The chain recombines TRBV2 with TRBJ1-1, with D hard to call. Trimming removed 3 bases at V and 5 bases at J, with 4 bases between. Germline V gives CDR1 SNHLY, CDR2 FYNNEI. The CDR3 consists of 11 residues. In DNA, the CDR3 is TGTGCCAGCAGTGATCGAACTGAAGCTTTCTTT. It specifies CASSDRTEAFF.

This clonotype was detected ten times or more. The chain has TRBV28 and TRBJ1-2; perhaps TRBD1 as D (5 bases). Trimming pared 6 bases from V and 2 bases from J, leaving 16 bases between. Germline V lookup: CDR1 MDHEN, CDR2 SYDVKM. There are 15 residues in the CDR3. The DNA of the CDR3 is TGTGCCAGCAGCCGGGGCCTGGGGCGGAACTATGGCTACACCTTC. Translation gives CASSRGLGRNYGYTF.

This clonotype has only a few counts. The chain couples TRBV7-2 to TRBJ1-3; 8 nucleotides align to TRBD1. CDR1 is SGHTA and CDR2 is FQGNSA in the germline V gene. Trimming cost V 4 bases and J 4 bases; bases outside gene matches: 9. CDR3 length: 16 amino acids. The CDR3 protein is CASSSMTGAAGNTIYF. Written as DNA, the CDR3 is TGTGCCAGCAGCTCAATGACAGGGGCGGCCGGAAACACCATATATTTT.

This clonotype was recorded at least ten times. The chain has TRBV20-1 and TRBJ2-7, with 8 bases that match TRBD1. This CDR3 has 14 residues. V dropped 4 bases and J dropped 2; count of bases not matched to a gene: 7. The germline V gene has CDR1 DFQATT and CDR2 SNEGSKA (reference sequence). The CDR3 sequence: CSATRTGFPYEQYF. The CDR3 nucleotides read TGCAGTGCTACCCGGACAGGGTTCCCCTACGAGCAGTACTTC.

This clonotype was seen repeatedly, ten times or more. The gene calls are TRBV20-1 and TRBJ2-7; D is unresolved. The CDR3 extends over 12 amino acids. CDR1 DFQATT and CDR2 SNEGSKA come from the germline V gene (reference sequence). The V end was cut by 2 bases, the J end by 1 base, with 6 bases between. CDR3 protein: CSARSGSYEQYF. The CDR3 coding sequence is TGCAGTGCTAGAAGTGGATCCTACGAGCAGTACTTC.

There are many counts of this clonotype. The chain joins TRBV20-1 to TRBJ2-7; D not resolved. V lost 1 base to trimming and J lost 3 bases, with 10 bases between them. The germline gives CDR1 DFQATT, CDR2 SNEGSKA (reference sequence). This CDR3 comprises 13 residues. CDR3 amino acids: CSARGSADYEQYF. CDR3 bases: TGCAGTGCTAGAGGATCGGCCGACTACGAGCAGTACTTC.

V gene TRBV19 combines with J gene TRBJ2-2; D not certain. Germline CDR1 and CDR2: LNHDA and SQIVND (reference sequence). V was pared by 5 bases and J by 3 bases, with 10 bases between. CDR3 size: 14 residues. The CDR3 DNA reads as TGTGCCAGTAGTGCCTCTCGGGACACCGGGGAGCTGTTTTTT. Translation: CASSASRDTGELFF.

V is TRBV2 and J is TRBJ2-2, with D perhaps matching TRBD1 (5 bases). V was pared by 8 bases and J by 6 bases, with 10 bases between. From germline, CDR1 is SNHLY and CDR2 FYNNEI. CDR3 length: 12 residues. CDR3 region: CASGRESGELFF. Here the CDR3 DNA reads TGTGCCAGCGGCAGGGAATCCGGGGAGCTGTTTTTT. The full variable domain, in which reference TRBV2 and TRBJ2-2 provide the parts outside the CDR3, is EPEVTQTPSHQVTQMGQEVILRCVPISNHLYFYWYRQILGQKVEFLVSFYNNEISEKSEIFDDQFSVERPDGSNFTLKIRSTKLEDSAMYFCASGRESGELFFGEGSRLTVL.

This clonotype was recorded a few times. The chain combines TRBV9 with TRBJ1-2; the D is unclear. Trimming removed 5 bases at V and 4 bases at J, with 18 bases between. Per the germline V gene, CDR1 is SGDLS and CDR2 is YYNGEE. The CDR3 is 15 amino acids. The chain's CDR3 is CASSQTLTAPYGYTF. In nucleotides, the CDR3 is TGTGCCAGCAGTCAGACCTTGACGGCCCCCTATGGCTACACCTTC.

The chain couples TRBV4-2 to TRBJ1-3; D remains unclear. Germline V gene data show CDR1 as LGHNA and CDR2 as YNFKEQ. Trimming shortened V by 1 base and J by 2 bases, and 12 bases separated the two germline ends. The CDR3 extends over 16 amino acids. CDR3 residues: CASSQVGSGAGNTIYF. CDR3 sequence (DNA): TGTGCCAGCAGCCAAGTGGGTAGTGGAGCTGGAAACACCATATATTTT.

This chain uses TRBV12-5 with TRBJ2-2; D is unclear. The CDR3 covers 15 residues. Germline V lookup: CDR1 LGHNT, CDR2 FRNRAP. The germline V and J ends were trimmed by 1 base and 4 bases, with 10 bases remaining between them. The CDR3 sequence: CASGLGIKLTGELFF. The CDR3 nucleotides are TGTGCTAGTGGTTTGGGAATTAAACTCACCGGGGAGCTGTTTTTT.